This T cell receptor (beta chain) was captured in a study of T cell clonotyping in hematopoietic cell transplantation. For the study at large: Recipient samples before transplant were obtained post-cytoreduction.

Time point indicated: recipient sample about 28 days before transplant, after cytoreduction. Clones were read by immunoSEQ multiplex PCR, and TCRdb kept only the in-frame ones, dropping some. Found here are under 35,000 clones, about 70% of them singletons; the top ten hold about 5.9%. This clone has just a few counts. Per the germline V gene, CDR1 is MNHEY and CDR2 is SMNVEV (reference sequence). V lost 2 bases and J lost 2, with 19 bases in between. CDR3 size: 18 residues. The sequence came from a man in his fifties or sixties with myelodysplastic syndrome. Some clones in this sample may be carry-over from other donors' samples. Sequenced here: peripheral blood mononuclear cells, sampled before stem cell transplant. The chain combines TRBV27 with TRBJ1-5, with D possibly matching TRBD1 (6 bases). This chain's CDR3 is CASSLNTPGALGNQPQHF. The CDR3 DNA reads as TGTGCCAGCAGTTTAAATACCCCAGGGGCCCTTGGCAATCAGCCCCAGCATTTT.